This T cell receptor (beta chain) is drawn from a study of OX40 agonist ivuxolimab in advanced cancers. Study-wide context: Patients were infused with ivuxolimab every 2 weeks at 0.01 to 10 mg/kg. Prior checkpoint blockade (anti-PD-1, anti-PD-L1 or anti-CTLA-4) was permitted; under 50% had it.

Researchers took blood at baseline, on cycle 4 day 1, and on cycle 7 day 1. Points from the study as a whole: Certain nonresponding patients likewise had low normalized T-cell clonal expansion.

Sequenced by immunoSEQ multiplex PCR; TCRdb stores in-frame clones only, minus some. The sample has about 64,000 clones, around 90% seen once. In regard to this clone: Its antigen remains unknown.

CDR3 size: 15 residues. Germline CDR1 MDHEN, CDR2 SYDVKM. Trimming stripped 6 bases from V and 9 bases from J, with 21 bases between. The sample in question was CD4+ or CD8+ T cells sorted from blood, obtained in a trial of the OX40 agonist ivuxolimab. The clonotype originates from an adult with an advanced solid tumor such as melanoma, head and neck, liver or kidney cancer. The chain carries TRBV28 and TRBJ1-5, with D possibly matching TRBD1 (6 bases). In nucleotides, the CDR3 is TGTGCCAGCAGCTCTCCCAGGGGTTCCGTTCTGCCCCAGCATTTT. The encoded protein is CASSSPRGSVLPQHF.